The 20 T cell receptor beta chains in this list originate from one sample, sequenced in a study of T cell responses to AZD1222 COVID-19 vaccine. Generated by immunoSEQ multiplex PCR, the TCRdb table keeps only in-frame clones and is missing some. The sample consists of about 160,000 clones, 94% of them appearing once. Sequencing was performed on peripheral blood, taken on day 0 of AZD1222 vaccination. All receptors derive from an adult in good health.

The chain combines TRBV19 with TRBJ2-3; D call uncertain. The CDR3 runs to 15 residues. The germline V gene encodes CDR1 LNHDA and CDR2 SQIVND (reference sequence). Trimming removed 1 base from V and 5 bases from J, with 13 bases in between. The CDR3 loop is CASSIVAVMGDTQYF. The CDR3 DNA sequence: TGTGCCAGTAGTATAGTGGCGGTTATGGGAGATACGCAGTATTTT.

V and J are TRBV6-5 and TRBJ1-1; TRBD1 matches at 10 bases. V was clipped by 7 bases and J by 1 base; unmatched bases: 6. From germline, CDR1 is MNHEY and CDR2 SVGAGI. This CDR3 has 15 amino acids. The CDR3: CASTDRGRGNTEAFF. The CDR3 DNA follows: TGTGCCAGCACCGACAGGGGGCGAGGGAACACTGAAGCTTTCTTT.

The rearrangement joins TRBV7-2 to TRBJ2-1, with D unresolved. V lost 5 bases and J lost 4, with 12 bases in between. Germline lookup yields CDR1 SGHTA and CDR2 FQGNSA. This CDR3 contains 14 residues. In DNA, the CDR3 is TGTGCCAGCAGCCCCCACGGCTCTTACAATGAGCAGTTCTTC. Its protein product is CASSPHGSYNEQFF.

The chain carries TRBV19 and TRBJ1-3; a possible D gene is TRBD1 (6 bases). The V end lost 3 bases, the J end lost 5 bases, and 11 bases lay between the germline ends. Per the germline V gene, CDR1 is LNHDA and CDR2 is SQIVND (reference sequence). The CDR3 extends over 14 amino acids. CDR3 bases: TGTGCCAGTAGTATGGGCCAGGGGAGAAACACCATATATTTT. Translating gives CASSMGQGRNTIYF.

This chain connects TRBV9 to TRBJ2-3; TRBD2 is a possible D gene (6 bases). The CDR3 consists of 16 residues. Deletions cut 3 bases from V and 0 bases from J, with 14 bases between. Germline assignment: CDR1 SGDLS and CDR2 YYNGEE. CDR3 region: CASSDSRGTSTDTQYF. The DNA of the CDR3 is TGTGCCAGCAGCGACTCACGGGGGACCAGCACAGATACGCAGTATTTT.

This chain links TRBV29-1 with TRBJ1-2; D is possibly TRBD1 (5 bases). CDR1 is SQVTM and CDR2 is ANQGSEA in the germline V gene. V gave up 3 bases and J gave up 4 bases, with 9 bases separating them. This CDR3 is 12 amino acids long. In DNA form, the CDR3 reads TGCAGCGTTGAGATGAGGGGCTATGGCTACACCTTC. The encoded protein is CSVEMRGYGYTF.

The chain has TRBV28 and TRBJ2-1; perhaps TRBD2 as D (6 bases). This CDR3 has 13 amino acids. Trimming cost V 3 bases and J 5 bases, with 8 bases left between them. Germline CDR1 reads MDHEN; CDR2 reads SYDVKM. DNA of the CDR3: TGTGCCAGCAGTTTTTCGGGGGACAATGAGCAGTTCTTC. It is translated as CASSFSGDNEQFF.

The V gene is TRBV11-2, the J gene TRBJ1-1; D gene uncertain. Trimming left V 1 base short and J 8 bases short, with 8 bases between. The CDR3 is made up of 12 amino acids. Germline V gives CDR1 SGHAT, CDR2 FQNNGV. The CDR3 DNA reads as TGTGCCAGCAGCTTAGCATGGGAAGAAGCTTTCTTT. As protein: CASSLAWEEAFF.

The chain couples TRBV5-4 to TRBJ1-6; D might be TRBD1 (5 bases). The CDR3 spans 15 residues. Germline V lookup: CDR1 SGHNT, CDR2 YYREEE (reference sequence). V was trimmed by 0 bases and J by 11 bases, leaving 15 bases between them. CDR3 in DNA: TGTGCCAGCAGCTTGGAGGCAGGGACGGGAACACCCCTCCACTTT. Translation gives CASSLEAGTGTPLHF.

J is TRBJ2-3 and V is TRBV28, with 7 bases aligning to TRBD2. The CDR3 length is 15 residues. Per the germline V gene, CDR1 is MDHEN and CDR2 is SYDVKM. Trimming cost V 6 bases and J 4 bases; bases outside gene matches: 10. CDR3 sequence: CASRGMNLAADTQYF. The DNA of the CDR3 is TGTGCCAGCAGGGGGATGAATCTAGCGGCAGATACGCAGTATTTT.

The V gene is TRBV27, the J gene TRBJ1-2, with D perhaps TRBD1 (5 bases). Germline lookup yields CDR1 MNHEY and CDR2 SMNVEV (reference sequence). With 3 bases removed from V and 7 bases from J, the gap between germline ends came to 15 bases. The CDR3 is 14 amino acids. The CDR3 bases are TGTGCCAGCAGTTTCCTGGCCGGGGGAAGTGGCTACACCTTC. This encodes CASSFLAGGSGYTF.

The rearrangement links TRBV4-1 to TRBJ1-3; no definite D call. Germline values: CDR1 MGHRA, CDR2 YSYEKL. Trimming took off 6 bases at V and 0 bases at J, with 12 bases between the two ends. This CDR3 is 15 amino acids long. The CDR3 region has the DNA TGCGCCAGCAGTATGAGGGCCACCTCTGGAAACACCATATATTTT. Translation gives CASSMRATSGNTIYF.

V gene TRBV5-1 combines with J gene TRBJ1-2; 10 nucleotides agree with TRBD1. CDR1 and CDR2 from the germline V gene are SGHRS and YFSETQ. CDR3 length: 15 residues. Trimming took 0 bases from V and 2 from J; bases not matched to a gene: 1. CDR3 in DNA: TGCGCCAGCAGCTTGGCGGGACAGGGGAACTATGGCTACACCTTC. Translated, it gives CASSLAGQGNYGYTF.

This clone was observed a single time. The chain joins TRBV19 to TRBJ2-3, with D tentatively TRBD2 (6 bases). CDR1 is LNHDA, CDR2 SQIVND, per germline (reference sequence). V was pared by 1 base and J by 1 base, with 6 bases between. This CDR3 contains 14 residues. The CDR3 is CASSIAGGTDTQYF. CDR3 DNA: TGTGCCAGTAGTATAGCGGGGGGCACAGATACGCAGTATTTT.

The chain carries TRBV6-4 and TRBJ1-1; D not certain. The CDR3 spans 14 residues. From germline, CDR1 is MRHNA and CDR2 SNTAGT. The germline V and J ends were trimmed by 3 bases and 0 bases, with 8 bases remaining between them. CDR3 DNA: TGTGCCAGCAGTGAGGGAGACATGAACACTGAAGCTTTCTTT. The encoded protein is CASSEGDMNTEAFF.

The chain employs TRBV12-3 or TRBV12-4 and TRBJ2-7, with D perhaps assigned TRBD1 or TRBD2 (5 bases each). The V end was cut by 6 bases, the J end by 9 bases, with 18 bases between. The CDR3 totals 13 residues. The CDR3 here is CASSLGEIGVQYV. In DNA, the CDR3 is TGTGCCAGCAGCCTGGGGGAGATCGGTGTGCAGTACGTC.

The CDR3: CASSQEITGSNNSPLHF. CDR3 nucleotide sequence: TGTGCCAGCAGCCAAGAGATAACAGGGAGTAATAATTCACCCCTCCACTTT. The gene calls are TRBV3-1 (or the pseudogene TRBV3-2) and TRBJ1-6, with D tentatively TRBD1 (6 bases). The germline V and J ends were trimmed by 0 bases and 5 bases, with 14 bases remaining between them. Germline-derived CDR1 and CDR2 are LGHDT and YNNKEL (reference sequence). The CDR3 extends over 17 amino acids.

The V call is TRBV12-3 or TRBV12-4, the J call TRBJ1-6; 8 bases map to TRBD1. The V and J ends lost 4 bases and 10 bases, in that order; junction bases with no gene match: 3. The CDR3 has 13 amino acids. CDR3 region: CASSWTGHSPLHF. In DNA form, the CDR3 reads TGTGCCAGCAGTTGGACAGGGCACTCACCCCTCCACTTT.

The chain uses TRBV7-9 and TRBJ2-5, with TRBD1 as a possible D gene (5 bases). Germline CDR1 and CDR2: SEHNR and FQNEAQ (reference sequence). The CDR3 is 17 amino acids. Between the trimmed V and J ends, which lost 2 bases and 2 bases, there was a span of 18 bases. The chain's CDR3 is CASSLSSGPRGQETQYF. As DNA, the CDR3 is TGTGCCAGCAGCTTATCGTCAGGGCCAAGGGGTCAAGAGACCCAGTACTTC. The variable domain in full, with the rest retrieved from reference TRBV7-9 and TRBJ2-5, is DTGVSQNPRHKITKRGQNVTFRCDPISEHNRLYWYRQTLGQGPEFLTYFQNEAQLEKSRLLSDRFSAERPKGSFSTLEIQRTEQGDSAMYLCASSLSSGPRGQETQYFGPGTRLLVL.

The DNA of the CDR3 is TGTGCCAGCAGTGATGAAACAGCTAACTATGGCTACACCTTC. This sequence encodes CASSDETANYGYTF. The rearrangement uses TRBV6-1 and TRBJ1-2; D uncertain. Trimming shortened V by 3 bases and J by 0 bases, and 8 bases separated the two germline ends. CDR3 length: 14 amino acids. CDR1 and CDR2 from the germline V gene are MNHNS and SASEGT.